This TCR beta chain was identified in a study of technical replicates of blood from several donors (dated 2017 in TCRdb). The method was the immunoSEQ multiplex PCR assay. The table comes from immuneACCESS by way of TCRdb, which keeps in-frame sequences with V and J called. Part of the clones is missing from these tables; in studies checked, under half for an unresolved V gene and the rest for unknown reasons. Recorded for this sample are over 70,000 clones; more than 85% of them occurred a single time. The ten largest clones add up to around 0.3% of the sample. With regard to this clone: There is no known antigen for this receptor. Base quality data are lacking; no much larger clone is found one base away.

The germline V gene sets CDR1 to MDHEN and CDR2 to SYDVKM. The CDR3 runs 16 amino acids, cysteine and phenylalanine included. Only the CDR3 region is kept as DNA, spanning 48 bases read in frame from base 1. V lost 3 bases and J lost 5 bases; the stretch between them is 20 bases long. The TCR comes from a human donor in good health. Source material: T cells isolated from PBMCs. The V and J segments used are TRBV28 and TRBJ2-7, and perhaps TRBD2 as D gene, on 6 matching bases. The sequenced DNA is TGTGCCAGCAGTTTTCCCCTAAAGGGAGGAACCAACGAGCAGTACTTC. Its protein is CASSFPLKGGTNEQYF.